The 19 T cell receptor beta chains given below trace back to one sample, sequenced in a study of CD8 T cells in ankylosing spondylitis. TCRdb reprocessed the 5' RACE reads via MiXCR and lists one record per CDR3 protein. The sample has about 300,000 distinct CDR3 sequences, 11% seen once; the top ten hold about 10%. What was sequenced was blood, either unsorted or a sorted T cell fraction (not recorded which). All receptors derive from a female donor with ankylosing spondylitis or in good health (not recorded which).

This clonotype came up many times. The V call is TRBV28, the J call TRBJ2-3; no definite D call. With 3 bases removed from V and 5 bases from J, the gap between germline ends came to 12 bases. There are 14 residues in the CDR3. Per the germline V gene, CDR1 is MDHEN and CDR2 is SYDVKM. CDR3 coding DNA: TGTGCCAGCAGTTTGGTCACACTGAGAGATACGCAGTATTTT. The encoded protein is CASSLVTLRDTQYF.

This clonotype has a count of ten or more. The chain recombines TRBV5-1 with TRBJ2-7; 7 nucleotides agree with TRBD1. Germline CDR1 SGHRS, CDR2 YFSETQ. V lost 4 bases and J lost 2; bases outside the gene matches: 3. The CDR3 totals 13 residues. The CDR3 sequence: CASSKDRPYEQYF. The CDR3 DNA reads TGCGCCAGCAGCAAGGACAGGCCCTACGAGCAGTACTTC.

The rearrangement uses TRBV21-1 and TRBJ2-3; the D segment call TRBD2 is taken from the table without a DNA check. TRBV21-1 is an annotated pseudogene. This CDR3 is built from 15 residues. CDR3 DNA: TGTGCCAGCAGCATAACTAGCCTAGGCACAGATACGCAGTATTTT. The encoded protein is CASSITSLGTDTQYF.

The chain carries TRBV2 and TRBJ2-1; D may be TRBD1 (6 bases). Germline CDR1 and CDR2: SNHLY and FYNNEI. The CDR3 is 14 residues long. Trimming left V 4 bases short and J 7 bases short, with 14 bases between. CDR3 in DNA: TGTGCCAGCAGTGCCGAGGGGGTGTCGAATGAGCAGTTCTTC. Its protein product is CASSAEGVSNEQFF.

This clonotype showed up just a few times. J is TRBJ1-2 and V is TRBV12-3 or TRBV12-4; 7 nucleotides match TRBD1. This CDR3 spans 14 amino acids. Trimming cost V 6 bases and J 8 bases; bases outside gene matches: 12. Here the CDR3 reads CASRPTGQTSGYTF. The CDR3 DNA reads TGTGCCAGCAGACCTACGGGACAGACCTCCGGCTACACCTTC.

Many counts were recorded for this clonotype. Here the CDR3 DNA reads TGTGCCAGCAGCTCCCCGGTCGGTCTAGCGGGAGGGGTAGCCAAAAACATTCAGTACTTC. Protein sequence: CASSSPVGLAGGVAKNIQYF. The rearrangement uses TRBV11-2 and TRBJ2-4; the match to TRBD2 covers 12 bases. The V gene's germline CDR1 is SGHAT and CDR2 FQNNGV. The CDR3 contains 20 residues. V was clipped by 4 bases and J by 0 bases; unmatched bases: 13. Combining the CDR3 with reference TRBV11-2 and TRBJ2-4 gives the whole variable domain EAGVAQSPRYKIIEKRQSVAFWCNPISGHATLYWYQQILGQGPKLLIQFQNNGVVDDSQLPKDRFSAERLKGVDSTLKIQPAKLEDSAVYLCASSSPVGLAGGVAKNIQYFGAGTRLSVL.

This clonotype was seen ten or more times. The V call is TRBV10-3, the J call TRBJ2-1; the match to TRBD2 covers 13 bases. The V segment lost 2 bases and the J segment 6 bases; nucleotides outside the gene matches: 4. CDR1 and CDR2 from the germline V gene are ENHRY and SYGVKD. The CDR3 has 16 residues. The CDR3 bases are TGTGCCATCAGTGAGCCGGGGACTAGCGGGACCAATGAGCAGTTCTTC. Protein: CAISEPGTSGTNEQFF.

This clonotype was detected only a few times. This sequence joins TRBV5-5 and TRBJ2-6; D uncertain. Trimming removed 4 bases at V and 4 bases at J, with 15 bases between. The CDR3 is 16 amino acids. Germline V gene data show CDR1 as SGHKS and CDR2 as YYEKEE (reference sequence). The CDR3 is CASSPLPSSGANVLTF. The CDR3 region has the DNA TGTGCCAGCAGCCCCCTTCCGTCTTCGGGGGCCAACGTCCTGACTTTC.

This clonotype was observed many times. V gene TRBV18 combines with J gene TRBJ1-1, with 9 bases fitting TRBD1. The CDR3 covers 16 residues. Germline V CDR1 and CDR2: KGHSH, LQKENI. Trimming at V came to 3 bases and at J to 2 bases, leaving 7 bases not matched to a gene. The CDR3 DNA follows: TGTGCCAGCTCACCCACGACGACAGGGGGAAACACTGAAGCTTTCTTT. Protein product: CASSPTTTGGNTEAFF.

This clonotype has a count of ten or more. The chain combines TRBV5-8 with TRBJ1-1, with D tentatively TRBD1 (5 bases). Trimming shortened V by 0 bases and J by 10 bases, and 19 bases separated the two germline ends. Germline-derived CDR1 and CDR2 are SGHTS and YDEGEE. This CDR3 has 15 amino acids. The CDR3 region has the DNA TGTGCCAGCAGCTTGGAGGGAGGCAGACTAGGGGTAGCTTTCTTT. This gives the protein CASSLEGGRLGVAFF.

V is TRBV4-2 and J is TRBJ1-4; 10 bases are shared with TRBD1. Germline loops: CDR1 LGHNA, CDR2 YNFKEQ. V dropped 2 bases and J dropped 8; count of bases not matched to a gene: 5. The CDR3 extends over 15 amino acids. The CDR3 sequence: CASSQRRDRGEKLFF. CDR3 coding DNA: TGTGCCAGCAGCCAACGCCGGGACAGGGGCGAAAAACTGTTTTTT.

The genes are TRBV28 and TRBJ1-6; TRBD1 matches 7 bases. Trimming cost V 5 bases and J 5 bases; bases outside gene matches: 6. Germline assignment: CDR1 MDHEN and CDR2 SYDVKM. The CDR3 is made up of 15 amino acids. CDR3 region: CASSLTGVDNSPLHF. The CDR3 coding sequence is TGTGCCAGCAGTCTCACAGGGGTTGATAATTCACCCCTCCACTTT.

This clonotype was recorded only once. The chain recombines TRBV5-5 with TRBJ2-1; 7 positions match TRBD1. V shed 5 bases and J 6 bases; nucleotides not matched to a gene: 8. The CDR3 runs to 14 residues. Per germline, CDR1 SGHKS and CDR2 YYEKEE (reference sequence). In nucleotides, the CDR3 is TGTGCCAGCAGACGACAGGGCCCCATCAATGAGCAGTTCTTC. Protein product: CASRRQGPINEQFF. The full variable domain, with the rest looked up from reference TRBV5-5 and TRBJ2-1, is DAGVTQSPTHLIKTRGQQVTLRCSPISGHKSVSWYQQVLGQGPQFIFQYYEKEERGRGNFPDRFSARQFPNYSSELNVNALLLGDSALYLCASRRQGPINEQFFGPGTRLTVL.

This clonotype was seen at least ten times. The CDR3 here is CASSLVAGRSYNSPLHF. CDR3 nucleotides: TGTGCCAGCAGCTTAGTGGCCGGCCGCTCCTATAATTCACCCCTCCACTTT. The J gene is TRBJ1-6, the V gene TRBV7-2, with D uncertain. The V gene's germline CDR1 is SGHTA and CDR2 FQGNSA. This CDR3 has 17 amino acids. The germline V and J ends were trimmed by 1 base and 0 bases, with 10 bases remaining between them. Filled out from reference TRBV7-2 and TRBJ1-6, the complete variable domain reads GAGVSQSPSNKVTEKGKDVELRCDPISGHTALYWYRQSLGQGLEFLIYFQGNSAPDKSGLPSDRFSAERTGGSVSTLTIQRTQQEDSAVYLCASSLVAGRSYNSPLHFGNGTRLTVT.

The V gene is TRBV11-2, the J gene TRBJ2-3; the match to TRBD2 covers 13 bases. Germline V gene data show CDR1 as SGHAT and CDR2 as FQNNGV. This CDR3 is 18 amino acids long. With 4 bases clipped from V and 3 bases from J, the junction kept 10 bases outside the gene matches. CDR3 coding DNA: TGTGCCAGCAGCTCGGGACTAGCGGGACCCAGATTAACAGATACGCAGTATTTT. Translating it yields CASSSGLAGPRLTDTQYF.

This clonotype was observed many times. The rearrangement joins TRBV3-1 to TRBJ2-1; 11 bases map to TRBD2. V shed 6 bases and J 4 bases; nucleotides not matched to a gene: 5. The germline V gene has CDR1 LGHDT and CDR2 YNNKEL (reference sequence). The CDR3 loop spans 15 amino acids. The CDR3, as DNA: TGTGCCAGCAGACCCGGGACTAGCGGATACAATGAGCAGTTCTTC. It yields the protein CASRPGTSGYNEQFF.

DNA for the CDR3: TGTGCCAGTAGTATGTTGGGTTCCTACGAGCAGTACTTC. Translation: CASSMLGSYEQYF. The chain has TRBV19 and TRBJ2-7; no definite D call. V lost 3 bases and J 1 base, leaving 7 bases between the germline ends. The CDR3 runs 13 residues. Germline V gene sequence: CDR1 LNHDA, CDR2 SQIVND (reference sequence).

This clonotype was observed at least ten times. The chain combines TRBV5-5 with TRBJ1-3; TRBD1 agrees at 7 bases. The CDR3 extends over 15 amino acids. Germline assignment: CDR1 SGHKS and CDR2 YYEKEE (reference sequence). Trimming removed 0 bases from V and 4 bases from J; junction bases left unmatched: 4. The CDR3 is CASSLGTGGGNTIYF. The CDR3 DNA follows: TGTGCCAGCAGCTTGGGGACAGGTGGAGGAAACACCATATATTTT.

In this sample, this clonotype turned up a few times. This chain connects TRBV5-5 to TRBJ2-2, with 9 bases matching TRBD1. Germline trimming cut 6 bases from V and 3 bases from J; bases unmatched to any gene: 6. Per the germline V gene, CDR1 is SGHKS and CDR2 is YYEKEE (reference sequence). The CDR3 is 15 amino acids. The CDR3 loop is CASTPQGADTGELFF. CDR3 bases: TGTGCCAGCACACCACAGGGGGCTGACACCGGGGAGCTGTTTTTT.